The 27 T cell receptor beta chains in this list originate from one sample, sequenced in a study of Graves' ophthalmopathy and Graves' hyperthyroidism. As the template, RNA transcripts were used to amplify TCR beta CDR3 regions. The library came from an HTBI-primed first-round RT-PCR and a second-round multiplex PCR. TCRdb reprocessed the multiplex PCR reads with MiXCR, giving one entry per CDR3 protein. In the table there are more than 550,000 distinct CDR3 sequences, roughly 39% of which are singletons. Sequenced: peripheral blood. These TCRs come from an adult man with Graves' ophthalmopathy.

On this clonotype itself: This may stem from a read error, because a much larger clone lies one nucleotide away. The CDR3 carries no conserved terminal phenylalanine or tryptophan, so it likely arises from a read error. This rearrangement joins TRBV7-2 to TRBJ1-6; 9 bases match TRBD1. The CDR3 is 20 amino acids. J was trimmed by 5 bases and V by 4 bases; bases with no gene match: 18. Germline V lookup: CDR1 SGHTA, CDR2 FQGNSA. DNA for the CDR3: TGTGCCAGCAGCTATACCCCCGGCTCGGGACAGGGTCATCATAATTCACCCCTCCACCTT. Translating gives CASSYTPGSGQGHHNSPLHL.

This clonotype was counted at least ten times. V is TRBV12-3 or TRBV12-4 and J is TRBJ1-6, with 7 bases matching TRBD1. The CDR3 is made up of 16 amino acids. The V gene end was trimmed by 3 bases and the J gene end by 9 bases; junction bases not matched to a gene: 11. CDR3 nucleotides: TGTGCCAGCAGTTTTGGCGTAGACAGGGCTGGTTCACCCCTCCACTTT. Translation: CASSFGVDRAGSPLHF.

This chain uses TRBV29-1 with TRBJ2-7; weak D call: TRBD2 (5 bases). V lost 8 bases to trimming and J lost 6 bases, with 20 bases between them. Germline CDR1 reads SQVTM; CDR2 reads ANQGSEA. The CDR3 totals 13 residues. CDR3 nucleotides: TGCAGCTTAGGTATCGGGGAATTGGGCGAGCAGTACTTC. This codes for CSLGIGELGEQYF.

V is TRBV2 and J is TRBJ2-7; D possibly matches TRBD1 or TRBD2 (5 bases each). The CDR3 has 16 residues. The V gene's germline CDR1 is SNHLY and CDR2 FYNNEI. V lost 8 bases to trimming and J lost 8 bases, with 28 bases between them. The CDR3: CASSMTGLGDQPQQYF. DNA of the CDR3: TGTGCCAGCTCCATGACGGGGCTTGGCGATCAGCCCCAGCAGTACTTC. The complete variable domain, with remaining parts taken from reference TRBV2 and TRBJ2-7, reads EPEVTQTPSHQVTQMGQEVILRCVPISNHLYFYWYRQILGQKVEFLVSFYNNEISEKSEIFDDQFSVERPDGSNFTLKIRSTKLEDSAMYFCASSMTGLGDQPQQYFGPGTRLTVT.

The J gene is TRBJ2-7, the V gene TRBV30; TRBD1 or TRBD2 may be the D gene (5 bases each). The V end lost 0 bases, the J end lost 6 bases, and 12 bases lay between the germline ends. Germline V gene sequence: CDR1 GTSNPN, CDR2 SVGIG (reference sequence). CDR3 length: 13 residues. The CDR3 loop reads CAWSVRGEGEQYF. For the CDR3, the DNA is TGTGCCTGGAGTGTAAGGGGAGAGGGCGAGCAGTACTTC.

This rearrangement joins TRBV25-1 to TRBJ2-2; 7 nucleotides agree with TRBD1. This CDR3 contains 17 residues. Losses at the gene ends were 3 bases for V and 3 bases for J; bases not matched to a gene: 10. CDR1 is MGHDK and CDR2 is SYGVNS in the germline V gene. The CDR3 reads CASSDSVTGFDTGELFF. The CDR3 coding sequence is TGTGCCAGCAGTGATTCAGTGACAGGGTTTGACACCGGGGAGCTGTTTTTT.

The CDR3 DNA follows: TGCGCCAGCAGCCGGGACAGATCCTACTATGGCTACACCTTC. This translates into CASSRDRSYYGYTF. The rearrangement joins TRBV5-1 to TRBJ1-2; 7 nucleotides match TRBD1. The J segment lost 3 bases and the V segment lost 4 bases, leaving 6 bases of the junction unmatched. Looked up from germline, CDR1 is SGHRS and CDR2 is YFSETQ. The CDR3 spans 14 residues.

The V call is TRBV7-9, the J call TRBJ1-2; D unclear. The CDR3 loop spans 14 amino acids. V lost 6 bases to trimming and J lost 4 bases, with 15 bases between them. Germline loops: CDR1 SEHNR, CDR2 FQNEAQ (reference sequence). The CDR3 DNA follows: TGTGCCAGCAGTCCCCCGGGCAGAATCTATGGCTACACCTTC. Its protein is CASSPPGRIYGYTF. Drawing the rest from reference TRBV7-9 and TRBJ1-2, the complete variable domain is DTGVSQNPRHKITKRGQNVTFRCDPISEHNRLYWYRQTLGQGPEFLTYFQNEAQLEKSRLLSDRFSAERPKGSFSTLEIQRTEQGDSAMYLCASSPPGRIYGYTFGSGTRLTVV.

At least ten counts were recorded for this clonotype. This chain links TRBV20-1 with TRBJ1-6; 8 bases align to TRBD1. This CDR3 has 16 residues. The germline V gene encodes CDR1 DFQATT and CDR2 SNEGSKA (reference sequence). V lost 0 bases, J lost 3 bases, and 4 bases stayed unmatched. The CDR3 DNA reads TGCAGTGCTAGAGATGCGGGACAGGACTATAATTCACCCCTCCACTTT. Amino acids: CSARDAGQDYNSPLHF.

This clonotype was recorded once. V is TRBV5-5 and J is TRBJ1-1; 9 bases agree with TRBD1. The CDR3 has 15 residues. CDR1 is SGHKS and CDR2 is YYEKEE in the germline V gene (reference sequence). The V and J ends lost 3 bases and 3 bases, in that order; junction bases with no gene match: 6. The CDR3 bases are TGTGCCAGCAGCTCAGGGACAGGGAGTTACACTGAAGCTTTCTTT. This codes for CASSSGTGSYTEAFF.

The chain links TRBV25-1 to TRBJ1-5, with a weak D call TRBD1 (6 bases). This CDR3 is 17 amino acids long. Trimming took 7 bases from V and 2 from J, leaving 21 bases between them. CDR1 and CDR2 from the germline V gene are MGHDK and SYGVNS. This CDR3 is CASNYRAVCNGNQPQHF. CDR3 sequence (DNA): TGTGCCAGCAACTACAGGGCAGTTTGTAATGGCAATCAGCCCCAGCATTTT.

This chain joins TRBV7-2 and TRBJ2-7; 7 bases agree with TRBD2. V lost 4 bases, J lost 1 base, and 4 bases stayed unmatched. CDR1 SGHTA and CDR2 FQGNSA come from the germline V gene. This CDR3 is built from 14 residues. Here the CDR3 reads CASSSLAESYEQYF. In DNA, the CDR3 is TGTGCCAGCAGCTCCCTAGCGGAGTCCTACGAGCAGTACTTC.

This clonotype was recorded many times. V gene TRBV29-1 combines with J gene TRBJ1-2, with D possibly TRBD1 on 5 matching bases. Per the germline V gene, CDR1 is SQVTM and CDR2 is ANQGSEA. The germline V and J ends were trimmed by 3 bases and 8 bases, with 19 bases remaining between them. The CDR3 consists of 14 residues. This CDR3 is CSVDPDTDKGGYTF. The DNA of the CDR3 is TGCAGCGTTGATCCTGACACGGACAAGGGCGGCTACACCTTC.

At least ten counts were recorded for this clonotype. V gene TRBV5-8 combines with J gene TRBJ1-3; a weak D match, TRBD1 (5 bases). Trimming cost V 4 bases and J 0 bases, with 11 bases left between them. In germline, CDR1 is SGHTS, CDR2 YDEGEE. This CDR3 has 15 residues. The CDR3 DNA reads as TGTGCCAGCAGCGGGGACGCTCTCTCTGGAAACACCATATATTTT. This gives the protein CASSGDALSGNTIYF.

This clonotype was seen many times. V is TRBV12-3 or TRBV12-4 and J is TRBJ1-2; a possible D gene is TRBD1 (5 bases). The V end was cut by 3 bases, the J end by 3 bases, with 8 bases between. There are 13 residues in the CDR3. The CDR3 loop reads CASSFRRDYGYTF. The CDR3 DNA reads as TGTGCCAGCAGTTTCCGCAGGGACTATGGCTACACCTTC.

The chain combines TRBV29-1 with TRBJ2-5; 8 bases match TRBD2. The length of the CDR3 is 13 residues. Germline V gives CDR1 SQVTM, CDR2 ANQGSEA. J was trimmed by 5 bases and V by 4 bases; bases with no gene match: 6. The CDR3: CSVGGTRRETQYF. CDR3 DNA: TGCAGCGTTGGGGGGACTAGGCGGGAGACCCAGTACTTC.

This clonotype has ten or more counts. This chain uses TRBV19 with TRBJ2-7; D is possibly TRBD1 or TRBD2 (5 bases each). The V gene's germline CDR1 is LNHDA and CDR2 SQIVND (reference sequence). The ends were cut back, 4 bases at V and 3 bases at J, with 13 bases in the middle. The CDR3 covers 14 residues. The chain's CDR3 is CASSTGTGGYEQYF. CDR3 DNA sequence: TGTGCCAGTAGTACCGGGACGGGCGGCTACGAGCAGTACTTC.

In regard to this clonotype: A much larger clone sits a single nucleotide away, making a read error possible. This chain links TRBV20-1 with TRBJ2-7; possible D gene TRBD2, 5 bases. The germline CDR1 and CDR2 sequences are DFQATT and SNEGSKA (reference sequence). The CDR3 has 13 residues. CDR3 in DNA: TGCAGTGCCTCCGTAGCGATCTCCTACGGGCAGTACTTC. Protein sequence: CSASVAISYGQYF.

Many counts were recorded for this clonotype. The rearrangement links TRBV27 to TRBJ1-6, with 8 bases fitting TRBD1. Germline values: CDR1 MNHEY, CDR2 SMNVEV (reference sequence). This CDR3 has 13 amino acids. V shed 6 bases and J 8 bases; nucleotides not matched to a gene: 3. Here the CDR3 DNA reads TGTGCCAGCAGCAGGACAGGGTATTCACCCCTCCACTTT. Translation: CASSRTGYSPLHF.

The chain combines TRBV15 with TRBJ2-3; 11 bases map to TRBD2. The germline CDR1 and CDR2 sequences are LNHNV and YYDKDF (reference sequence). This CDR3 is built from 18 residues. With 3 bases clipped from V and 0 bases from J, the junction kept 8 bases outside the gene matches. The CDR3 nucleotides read TGTGCCACCAGCAGCACTAGCGGGGGCTCTACTAGCACAGATACGCAGTATTTT. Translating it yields CATSSTSGGSTSTDTQYF.

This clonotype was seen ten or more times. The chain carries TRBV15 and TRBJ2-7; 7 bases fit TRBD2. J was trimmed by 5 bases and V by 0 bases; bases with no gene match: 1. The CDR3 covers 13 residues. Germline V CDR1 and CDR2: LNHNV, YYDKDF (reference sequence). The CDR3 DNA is TGTGCCACCAGCAGAGATGCGGGAGACGAGCAGTACTTC. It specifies CATSRDAGDEQYF. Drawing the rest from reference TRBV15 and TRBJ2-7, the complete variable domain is DAMVIQNPRYQVTQFGKPVTLSCSQTLNHNVMYWYQQKSSQAPKLLFHYYDKDFNNEADTPDNFQSRRPNTSFCFLDIRSPGLGDTAMYLCATSRDAGDEQYFGPGTRLTVT.

The CDR3 nucleotides are TGTGCCAGCATCCCTCATTGGGGGCGCCAAGACGAGCAGTACTTC. Translated: CASIPHWGRQDEQYF. The chain links TRBV10-3 to TRBJ2-7; TRBD1 might be the D (6 bases). There are 15 residues in the CDR3. Trimming stripped 10 bases from V and 5 bases from J, with 24 bases between. Looked up from germline, CDR1 is ENHRY and CDR2 is SYGVKD.

The CDR3 protein is CATIGLADGYEQYF. CDR3 bases: TGTGCAACAATAGGACTAGCGGACGGCTACGAGCAGTACTTC. The chain uses TRBV25-1 and TRBJ2-7; 10 bases align to TRBD2. This CDR3 spans 14 amino acids. Germline V CDR1 and CDR2: MGHDK, SYGVNS.

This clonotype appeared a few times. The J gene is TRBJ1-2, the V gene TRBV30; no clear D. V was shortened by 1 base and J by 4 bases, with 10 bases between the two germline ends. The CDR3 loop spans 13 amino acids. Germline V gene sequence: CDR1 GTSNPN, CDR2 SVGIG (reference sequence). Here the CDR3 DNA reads TGTGCCTGGAGTGCCGGCAATATCTATGGCTACACCTTC. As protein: CAWSAGNIYGYTF.

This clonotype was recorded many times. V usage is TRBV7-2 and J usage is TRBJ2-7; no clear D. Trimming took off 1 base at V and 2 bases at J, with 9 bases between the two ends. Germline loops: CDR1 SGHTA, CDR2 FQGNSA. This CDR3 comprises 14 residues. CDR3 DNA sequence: TGTGCCAGCAGCTTAGGGGGTATTACCTACGAGCAGTACTTC. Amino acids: CASSLGGITYEQYF.

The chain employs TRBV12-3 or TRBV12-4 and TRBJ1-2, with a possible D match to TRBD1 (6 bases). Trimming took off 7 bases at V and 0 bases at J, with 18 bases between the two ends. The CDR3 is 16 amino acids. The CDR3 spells CASTGPRQAPNYGYTF. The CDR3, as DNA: TGTGCCAGCACAGGGCCCCGACAGGCCCCTAACTATGGCTACACCTTC.

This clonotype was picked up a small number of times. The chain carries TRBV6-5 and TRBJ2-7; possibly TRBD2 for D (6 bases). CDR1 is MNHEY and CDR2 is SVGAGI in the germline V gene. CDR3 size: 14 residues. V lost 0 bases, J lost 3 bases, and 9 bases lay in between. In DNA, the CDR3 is TGTGCCAGCAGTTACTCGTACGGGGGCTACGAGCAGTACTTC. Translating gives CASSYSYGGYEQYF.